The rows below give T cell receptor beta chains drawn from one sample of a study of T cell changes during pregnancy in multiple sclerosis. Generated by immunoSEQ multiplex PCR, the TCRdb table keeps only in-frame clones and is missing some. The sample has just under 80,000 clones, approximately 92% seen once; the top ten hold 0.9% to 1.2%. Sequencing was performed on peripheral blood, taken in the first trimester of pregnancy. Source of these receptors: a female donor with multiple sclerosis, enrolled in a pregnancy study. CDR3s include the opening cysteine and the closing phenylalanine or tryptophan. Each record gives: D gene, J gene, V gene, clone size, CDR3 DNA, CDR3 protein. D genes are given only for firm matches. Clone size is not always given. Where it is, it says once, few, many or a class for expanded clones.

>-|TRBJ1-1|TRBV7-9|few
TGTGCCAGCAGCTTAGCCGGGTTTGAAGCTTTCTTT
CASSLAGFEAFF
>TRBD1|TRBJ1-2|TRBV27|few
TGTGCCAGCAGTACCACCGGGACAGTTAACTATGGCTACACCTTC
CASSTTGTVNYGYTF
>TRBD1|TRBJ1-1|TRBV7-2|-
TGTGCCAGCAGCTTATTACAGGGGGCGCGAGGTGAAGCTTTCTTT
CASSLLQGARGEAFF
>-|TRBJ2-7|TRBV5-1|-
TGCGCCAGCAGTATGGTTGGCACCTACGAGCAGTACTTC
CASSMVGTYEQYF
>TRBD1|TRBJ1-2|TRBV6-5|-
TGTGCCAGCAGCCTATACAGGGGTTATGGCTACACCTTC
CASSLYRGYGYTF
>-|TRBJ1-5|TRBV28|-
TGTGCCAGCAGTTTATCTGGACAGCTAGTCGACCCCCAGCATTTT
CASSLSGQLVDPQHF
>-|TRBJ2-2|TRBV6-1|-
TGTGCCAGCAGATTCGAGACAGCGAACACCGGGGAGCTGTTTTTT
CASRFETANTGELFF
>TRBD2|TRBJ2-1|TRBV7-6|-
TGTGCCAGCAGCCGAGGGACTAGCGGGGGCAGCGAGCAGTTCTTC
CASSRGTSGGSEQFF
>-|TRBJ1-2|TRBV4-1|once
TGCGCCAGCAGCCAAGATTCCCGGGGGACCCCCTATGGCTACACCTTC
CASSQDSRGTPYGYTF
>-|TRBJ1-1|TRBV27|few
TGTGCCAGCAGTCTCCATGAAGGAGGGACTGAAGCTTTCTTT
CASSLHEGGTEAFF
>TRBD1|TRBJ1-2|TRBV5-1|-
TGCGCCAGCAGCGGCGGACAGGGGGCTTACACCTTC
CASSGGQGAYTF
>-|TRBJ2-2|TRBV30|-
TGTGCCTGGAAGGGGAGGGGCAGGGGCACCGGGGAGCTGTTTTTT
CAWKGRGRGTGELFF
>-|TRBJ2-1|TRBV20-1|-
TGCAGTGCGAAACTCAATGAGCAGTTCTTC
CSAKLNEQFF
>TRBD1|TRBJ1-4|TRBV2|-
TGTGCCACCGGGGACAGGGGAAAACTGTTTTTT
CATGDRGKLFF
>TRBD1|TRBJ2-7|TRBV4-1|-
TGCGCCAGCAGCCAAGTTCTAGGACAGGGTGAGGACGAGCAGTACTTC
CASSQVLGQGEDEQYF
>TRBD2|TRBJ2-7|TRBV19|-
TGTGCCAGTAGTGAAACTAGCGGGAGTACAGAGCAGTACTTC
CASSETSGSTEQYF
>TRBD1|TRBJ1-1|TRBV9|-
TGTGCCAGCAGCGGGCGACAGGGAAGCACTGAAGCTTTCTTT
CASSGRQGSTEAFF
>TRBD1|TRBJ1-5|TRBV28|-
TGTGCCAGCAGGGCGACAGGGGGCGCGAATCAGCCCCAGCATTTT
CASRATGGANQPQHF
>-|TRBJ1-5|TRBV7-2|-
TGTGCCAGCAGCTTAGGCGGGAGCCAGCCCCAGCATTTT
CASSLGGSQPQHF
>TRBD1|TRBJ1-4|TRBV11-2|-
TGTGCCAGCAGCTTAGTACGGGGACAGGGGGCCTCAAATGAAAAACTGTTTTTT
CASSLVRGQGASNEKLFF
>TRBD1|TRBJ2-7|TRBV7-9|-
TGTGCCAGCAGCCGGACCGGGACAGGAGGCTACGAGCAGTACTTC
CASSRTGTGGYEQYF
>-|TRBJ1-3|TRBV19|-
TGTGCCAGTAGTCCCCGAGCGACAGCGATTGGAAACACCATATATTTT
CASSPRATAIGNTIYF
>TRBD1|TRBJ2-7|TRBV6-5|-
TGTGCCAGCAGCCTTGGACAGGGAGCCTACGAGCAGTACTTC
CASSLGQGAYEQYF
>TRBD2|TRBJ2-1|TRBV4-2|-
TGTGCCAGCAGCCATAAGACTAGCGGGGTTTCGGATGAGCAGTTCTTC
CASSHKTSGVSDEQFF
>TRBD2|TRBJ2-7|TRBV2|once
TGTGCCAGCCGCGGGGGGCCCACTAACTCAGAGCAGTACTTC
CASRGGPTNSEQYF
>-|TRBJ2-6|TRBV27|once
TGTGCCAGCAGCCCGGGGTCTCGGGCCAACGTCCTGACTTTC
CASSPGSRANVLTF
>TRBD1|TRBJ1-6|TRBV19|-
TGTGCCAGTCGGGACAGGGATAAGAACAATTCACCCCTCCACTTT
CASRDRDKNNSPLHF
>-|TRBJ2-3|TRBV11-2|-
TGTGCCAGCAGCTTTTCCAGGGTGGCTCTACCAGATACGCAGTATTTT
CASSFSRVALPDTQYF
>-|TRBJ2-7|TRBV7-9|-
TGTGCCAGCAGCCCACTCTACGAGCAGTACTTC
CASSPLYEQYF
>TRBD2|TRBJ2-7|TRBV28|-
TGTGCCAGCGGGAGGGCCTACGAGCAGTACTTC
CASGRAYEQYF
>-|TRBJ2-7|TRBV2|-
TGTGCCAGCAATAACCGGCCCCTCCGCGGGATATCGCCCTACGAGCAGTACTTC
CASNNRPLRGISPYEQYF
>TRBD1|TRBJ1-1|TRBV27|-
TGTGCCAGCAGTCCAGGGGGCCGGGCTGAAGCTTTCTTT
CASSPGGRAEAFF
>TRBD1|TRBJ2-7|TRBV13|-
TGTGCCAGCAGTCCCGACAGGGGGGGGGCCTACGAGCAGTACTTC
CASSPDRGGAYEQYF